This T cell receptor beta chain emerged from a study of PD-1 blockade in classical Hodgkin lymphoma. Study-wide findings and caveats: Newly diagnosed patients reportedly had lower baseline TCR diversity than healthy donors. Complete responders started with a diversity level that resembled newly diagnosed patients at baseline.

The V gene end was trimmed by 1 base and the J gene end by 10 bases; junction bases not matched to a gene: 6. The CDR3 runs to 15 residues. Germline values: CDR1 SEHNR, CDR2 FQNEAQ (reference sequence). The table came from immunoSEQ multiplex PCR; TCRdb's copy has only in-frame clones and leaves some out. The top ten clones hold around 20% of a sample with 13,000 to 15,000 clones, around four fifths of them seen once. There was relapse after autologous stem cell transplantation in every patient, and there was variation in brentuximab vedotin exposure. When best responses were assessed, they were complete response, partial response or progressive disease. With regard to this clone: Its antigen is unidentified.

This receptor was obtained from a human donor with classical Hodgkin lymphoma. The material was peripheral blood mononuclear cells (PBMCs), obtained at baseline. The rearrangement uses TRBV7-9 and TRBJ1-6, with 8 bases identical to TRBD1. The CDR3: CASSLVQGAGSPLHF. CDR3 DNA sequence: TGTGCCAGCAGCTTAGTCCAGGGGGCTGGATCACCCCTCCACTTT.